The clone carrying this TCR beta chain was picked up many times. Antigen: not known. Trimming took off 3 bases at V and 6 bases at J, with 9 bases between the two ends. Per germline, CDR1 DFQATT and CDR2 SNEGSKA (reference sequence). The CDR3 extends over 12 amino acids. This record belongs to a study of post-analysis software for immune sequencing data. The study, taken as a whole, reports: Five or six TRBV segments, TRBV5-6, TRBV5-1 and TRBV20-1 among them, were found more frequent in patients than controls.

Prepared TCR beta cDNA libraries contained unique molecular identifiers. TCRdb passed the PCR reads through MiXCR, listing each CDR3 protein once. Here the sample spans around 180,000 distinct CDR3 sequences, 25% to 35% being singletons. This clonotype originated in a girl under 18 with multiple sclerosis. This chain connects TRBV20-1 to TRBJ2-1; D remains unclear. What was sequenced was blood. CDR3 loop: CSARVKFNEQFF. DNA of the CDR3: TGCAGTGCTAGGGTTAAGTTCAATGAGCAGTTCTTC.